Sequencing of this T cell receptor (beta chain) was carried out in a study of blood T cell repertoires in COVID-19. As for the study in general: Sample material is recorded as cDNA or gDNA derived from T cells, B-cell-depleted T cells, or PBMCs.

Per the germline V gene, CDR1 is MRHNA and CDR2 is SNTAGT. The CDR3 covers 15 residues. V shed 5 bases and J 7 bases; nucleotides not matched to a gene: 11. Authors' processing steps: Amplification from reference gene primers served as the basis for estimated nucleated cell counts. Profiled with immunoSEQ multiplex PCR; TCRdb holds only in-frame clones, not every one. Clonal size and the V and J genes are those of that table, whereas D and trimming came from the DNA. The table shows under 350,000 clones, with about nine tenths occurring only once. The age range of participants was about 18 to 90 years, with residence in roughly 25 US areas.

This TCR was sampled from a young man who had recovered from COVID-19. Sequenced input: PBMCs or T cells enriched from blood (not recorded which). This chain uses TRBV6-4 with TRBJ1-5; the match to TRBD1 covers 7 bases. CDR3 in DNA: TGTGCCAGCAGTCCCTCGGGACAGAGCCGCCAGCCCCAGCATTTT. This codes for CASSPSGQSRQPQHF.